The subject of this entry is one T cell receptor beta chain. Its antigen is still unknown. The data belong to a study of T cell responses to AZD1222 COVID-19 vaccine. J lost 4 bases, V lost 6 bases, and 6 bases had no gene match. The CDR3 loop spans 14 amino acids. CDR1 is MGHRA, CDR2 YSYEKL, per germline. Notes on the study in general: Spike-wide vaccine-associated CD4 TCRs dominated at 160-218 and 743-854. Among AZD1222 vaccinees, only 5 to 7 were seropositive at baseline.

The assay was immunoSEQ multiplex PCR, and TCRdb's table has in-frame clones only and misses some. The sample shows 250,000 to 300,000 clones, around 93% of them seen only once. This specimen was peripheral blood, taken 28 days after the second AZD1222 dose. The genes are TRBV4-1 and TRBJ2-1; 7 bases are shared with TRBD2. The sequence was obtained from an adult who received the AZD1222 COVID-19 vaccine. The CDR3 DNA is TGCGCCAGCAGACTTAGCGGGCTATACAATGAGCAGTTCTTC. As protein: CASRLSGLYNEQFF.